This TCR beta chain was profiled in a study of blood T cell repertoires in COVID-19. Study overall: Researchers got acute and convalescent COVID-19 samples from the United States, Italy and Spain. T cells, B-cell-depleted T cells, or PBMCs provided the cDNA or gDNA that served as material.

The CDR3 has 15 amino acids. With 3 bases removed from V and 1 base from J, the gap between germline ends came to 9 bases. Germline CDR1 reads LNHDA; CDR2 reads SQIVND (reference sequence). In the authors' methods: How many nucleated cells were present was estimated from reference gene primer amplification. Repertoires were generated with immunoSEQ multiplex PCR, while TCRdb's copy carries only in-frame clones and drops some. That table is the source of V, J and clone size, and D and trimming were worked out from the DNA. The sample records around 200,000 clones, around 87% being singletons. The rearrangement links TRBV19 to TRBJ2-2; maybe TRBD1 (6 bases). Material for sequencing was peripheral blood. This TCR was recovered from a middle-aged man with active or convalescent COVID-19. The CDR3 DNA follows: TGTGCCAGTAGTATTATGACAGGGAACACCGGGGAGCTGTTTTTT. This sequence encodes CASSIMTGNTGELFF. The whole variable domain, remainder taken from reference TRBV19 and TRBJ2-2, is DGGITQSPKYLFRKEGQNVTLSCEQNLNHDAMYWYRQDPGQGLRLIYYSQIVNDFQKGDIAEGYSVSREKKESFPLTVTSAQKNPTAFYLCASSIMTGNTGELFFGEGSRLTVL.